Presented here are 5 T cell receptor beta chains from one specimen sequenced in a study of blood T cell repertoires in COVID-19. The repertoire was sequenced with immunoSEQ multiplex PCR; TCRdb's copy has only in-frame clones and lacks some. The table lists 200,000 to 250,000 clones, more than 75% of them singletons, with approximately 4.3% in the top ten. Material for sequencing was PBMCs or T cells enriched from blood (not recorded which). The receptors derive from a man between 25 and 39 years old with acute COVID-19.

As to this clone: Distinct nucleotide sequences in the sample also encode this CDR3. V is TRBV5-1 and J is TRBJ1-2; 9 bases fit TRBD1. CDR3 length: 13 amino acids. Germline trimming cut 4 bases from V and 7 bases from J; bases unmatched to any gene: 5. In germline, CDR1 is SGHRS, CDR2 YFSETQ. The CDR3 sequence is CASSRDREGGYTF. DNA of the CDR3: TGCGCCAGCAGCAGGGACAGGGAGGGTGGCTACACCTTC. The complete variable domain, with remaining parts taken from reference TRBV5-1 and TRBJ1-2, reads KAGVTQTPRYLIKTRGQQVTLSCSPISGHRSVSWYQQTPGQGLQFLFEYFSETQRNKGNFPGRFSGRQFSNSRSEMNVSTLELGDSALYLCASSRDREGGYTFGSGTRLTVV.

This clone was picked up one time. This rearrangement joins TRBV12-3 or TRBV12-4 to TRBJ1-1; D is undetermined. The CDR3 is made up of 12 amino acids. Trimming left V 6 bases short and J 2 bases short, with 7 bases between. DNA for the CDR3: TGTGCCAGCAGGTCCCCTAACACTGAAGCTTTCTTT. This encodes CASRSPNTEAFF.

V usage is TRBV6-5 and J usage is TRBJ1-1, with 9 nucleotides matching TRBD1. The CDR3 sequence is 14 residues long. V shed 4 bases, J shed 6 bases, and the junction held 6 bases outside the gene matches. The V gene's germline CDR1 is MNHEY and CDR2 SVGAGI. Written as DNA, the CDR3 is TGTGCCAGCAGTTGGTCGGGACAGGGTGCTGAAGCTTTCTTT. It specifies CASSWSGQGAEAFF.

The chain is built from TRBV6-1 and TRBJ1-5; 8 bases align to TRBD1. V lost 0 bases, J lost 0 bases, and 1 base stayed unmatched. The germline CDR1 and CDR2 sequences are MNHNS and SASEGT. This CDR3 region has 16 residues. The CDR3 region is CASSEATGGSNQPQHF. The CDR3 DNA follows: TGTGCCAGCAGTGAAGCCACAGGGGGTAGCAATCAGCCCCAGCATTTT.

The chain carries TRBV12-3 or TRBV12-4 and TRBJ2-4, with TRBD1 matching over 7 bases. V shed 6 bases, J shed 8 bases, and the junction held 7 bases outside the gene matches. CDR3 size: 13 residues. CDR3 region: CASSHRGRDIQYF. The DNA for the CDR3 is TGTGCCAGCAGCCATAGGGGGCGGGACATTCAGTACTTC.